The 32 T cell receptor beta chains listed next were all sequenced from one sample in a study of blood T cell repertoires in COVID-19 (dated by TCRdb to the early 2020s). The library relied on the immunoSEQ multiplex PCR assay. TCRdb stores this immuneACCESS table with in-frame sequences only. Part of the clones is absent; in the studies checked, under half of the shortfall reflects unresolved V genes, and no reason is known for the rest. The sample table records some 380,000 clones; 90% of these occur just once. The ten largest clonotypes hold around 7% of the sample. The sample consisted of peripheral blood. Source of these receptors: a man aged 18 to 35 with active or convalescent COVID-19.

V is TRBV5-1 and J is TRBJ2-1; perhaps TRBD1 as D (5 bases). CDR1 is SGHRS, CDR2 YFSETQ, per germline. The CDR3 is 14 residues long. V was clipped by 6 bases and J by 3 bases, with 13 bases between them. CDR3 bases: TGCGCCAGCAACGACGACAGTCTCTACAATGAGCAGTTCTTC. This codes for CASNDDSLYNEQFF.

In nucleotides, the CDR3 is TGTGCCAGCAGCTTGAATTGGGGACAGCTGAACACTGAAGCTTTCTTT. It yields the protein CASSLNWGQLNTEAFF. The genes are TRBV5-6 and TRBJ1-1; 7 positions match TRBD1. The CDR3 consists of 16 residues. Germline V gene lookup returns CDR1 SGHDT and CDR2 YYEEEE. V lost 1 base to trimming and J lost 0 bases; unmatched junction nucleotides: 6. Combining the CDR3 with reference TRBV5-6 and TRBJ1-1 gives the whole variable domain DAGVTQSPTHLIKTRGQQVTLRCSPKSGHDTVSWYQQALGQGPQFIFQYYEEEERQRGNFPDRFSGHQFPNYSSELNVNALLLGDSALYLCASSLNWGQLNTEAFFGQGTRLTVV.

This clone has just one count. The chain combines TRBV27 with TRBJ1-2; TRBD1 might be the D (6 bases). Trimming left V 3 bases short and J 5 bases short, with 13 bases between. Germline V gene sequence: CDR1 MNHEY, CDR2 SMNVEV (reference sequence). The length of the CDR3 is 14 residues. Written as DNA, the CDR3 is TGTGCCAGCAGTTTTACAGGGTCGGGGTATGGCTACACCTTC. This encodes CASSFTGSGYGYTF.

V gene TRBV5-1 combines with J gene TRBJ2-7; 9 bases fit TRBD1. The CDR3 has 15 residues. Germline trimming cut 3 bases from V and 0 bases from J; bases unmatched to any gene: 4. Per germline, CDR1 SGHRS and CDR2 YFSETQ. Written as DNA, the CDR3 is TGCGCCAGCAGCTACGGACAGGGGAGCTCCTACGAGCAGTACTTC. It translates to CASSYGQGSSYEQYF.

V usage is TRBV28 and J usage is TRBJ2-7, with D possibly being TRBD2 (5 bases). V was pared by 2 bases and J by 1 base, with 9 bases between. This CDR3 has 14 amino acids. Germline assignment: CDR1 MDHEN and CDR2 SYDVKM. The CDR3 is CASSLPGKSYEQYF. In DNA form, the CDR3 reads TGTGCCAGCAGTTTACCCGGGAAGTCCTACGAGCAGTACTTC.

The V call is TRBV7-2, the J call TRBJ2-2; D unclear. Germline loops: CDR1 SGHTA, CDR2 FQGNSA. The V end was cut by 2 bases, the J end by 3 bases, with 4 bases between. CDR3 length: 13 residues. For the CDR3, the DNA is TGTGCCAGCAGCTTACGGGACACCGGGGAGCTGTTTTTT. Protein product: CASSLRDTGELFF.

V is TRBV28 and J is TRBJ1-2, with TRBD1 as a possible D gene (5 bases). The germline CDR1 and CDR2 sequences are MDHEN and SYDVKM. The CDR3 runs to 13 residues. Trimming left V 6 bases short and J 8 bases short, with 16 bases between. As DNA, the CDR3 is TGTGCCAGCAGGGGGACTGGAGGCTACGGCTACACCTTC. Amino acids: CASRGTGGYGYTF.

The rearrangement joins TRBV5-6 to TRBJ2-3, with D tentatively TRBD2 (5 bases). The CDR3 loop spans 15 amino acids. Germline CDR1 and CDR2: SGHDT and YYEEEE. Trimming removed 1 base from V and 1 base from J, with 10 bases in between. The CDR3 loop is CASSLLGSGTDTQYF. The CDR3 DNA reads TGTGCCAGCAGCTTGTTGGGTAGCGGCACAGATACGCAGTATTTT.

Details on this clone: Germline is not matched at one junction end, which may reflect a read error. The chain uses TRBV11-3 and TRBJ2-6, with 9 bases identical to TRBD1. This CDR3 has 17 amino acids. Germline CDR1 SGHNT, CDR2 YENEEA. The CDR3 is CASSFGTGPGGANVLTF. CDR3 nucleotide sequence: TGTGCCAGCAGCTTCGGGACAGGGCCCGGTGGGGCCAACGTGCTGACTTTC.

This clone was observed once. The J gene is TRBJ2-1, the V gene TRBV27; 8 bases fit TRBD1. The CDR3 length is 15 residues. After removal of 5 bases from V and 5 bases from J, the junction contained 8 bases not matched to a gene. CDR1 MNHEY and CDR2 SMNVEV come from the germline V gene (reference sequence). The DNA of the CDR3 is TGTGCCAGCAGTCCCCCGGGACAGGAACACAATGAGCAGTTCTTC. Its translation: CASSPPGQEHNEQFF.

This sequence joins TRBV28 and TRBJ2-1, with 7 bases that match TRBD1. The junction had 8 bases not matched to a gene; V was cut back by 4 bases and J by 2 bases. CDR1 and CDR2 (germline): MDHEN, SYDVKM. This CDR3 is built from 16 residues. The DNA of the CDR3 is TGTGCCAGCAGTTCCCCAGGGGGTGCGACCTACAATGAGCAGTTCTTC. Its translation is CASSSPGGATYNEQFF.

CDR3 sequence: CASGLVTETNYGYTF. CDR3 DNA: TGTGCTAGTGGTTTGGTCACAGAAACTAACTATGGCTACACCTTC. V and J are TRBV12-5 and TRBJ1-2; the D is unclear. CDR1 LGHNT and CDR2 FRNRAP come from the germline V gene. With 0 bases removed from V and 0 bases from J, the gap between germline ends came to 8 bases. The CDR3 has 15 amino acids.

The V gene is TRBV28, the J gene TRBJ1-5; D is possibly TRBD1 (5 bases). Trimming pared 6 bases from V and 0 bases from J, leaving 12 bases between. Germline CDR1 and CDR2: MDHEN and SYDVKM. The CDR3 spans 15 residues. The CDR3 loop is CASSTTGYSNQPQHF. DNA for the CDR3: TGTGCCAGCAGCACCACAGGCTATAGCAATCAGCCCCAGCATTTT.

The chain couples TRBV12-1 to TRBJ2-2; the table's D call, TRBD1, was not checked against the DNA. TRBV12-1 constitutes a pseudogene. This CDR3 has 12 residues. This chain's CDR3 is CGQGTPTRELFF. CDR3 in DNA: TGTGGGCAGGGTACCCCCACTCGGGAGCTGTTTTTT.

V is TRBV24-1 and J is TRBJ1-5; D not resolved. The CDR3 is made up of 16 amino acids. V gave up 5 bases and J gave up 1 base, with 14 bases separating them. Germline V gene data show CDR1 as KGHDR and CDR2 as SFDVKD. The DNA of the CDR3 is TGTGCCACCAGTGGAGGGAAGGCGTCCAGCAATCAGCCCCAGCATTTT. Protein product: CATSGGKASSNQPQHF.

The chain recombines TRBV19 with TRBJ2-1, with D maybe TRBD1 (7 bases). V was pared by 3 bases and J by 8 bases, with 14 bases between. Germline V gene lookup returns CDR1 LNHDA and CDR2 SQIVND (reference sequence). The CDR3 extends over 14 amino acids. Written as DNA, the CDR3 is TGTGCCAGTAGTATTAGGCCAGGGGGGTATGAGCAGTTCTTC. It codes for CASSIRPGGYEQFF.

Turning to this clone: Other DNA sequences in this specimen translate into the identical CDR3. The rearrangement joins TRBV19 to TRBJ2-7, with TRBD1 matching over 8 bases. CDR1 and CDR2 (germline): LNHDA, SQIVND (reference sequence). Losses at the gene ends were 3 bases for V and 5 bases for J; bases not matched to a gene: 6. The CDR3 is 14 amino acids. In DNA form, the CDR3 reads TGTGCCAGTAGTATGCGGACAGGGATCAACGAGCAGTACTTC. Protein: CASSMRTGINEQYF. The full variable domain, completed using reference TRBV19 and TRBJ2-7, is DGGITQSPKYLFRKEGQNVTLSCEQNLNHDAMYWYRQDPGQGLRLIYYSQIVNDFQKGDIAEGYSVSREKKESFPLTVTSAQKNPTAFYLCASSMRTGINEQYFGPGTRLTVT.

The CDR3 protein is CASSPWDSPGLAIKQYF. The CDR3 DNA follows: TGTGCCAGCAGTCCGTGGGACAGCCCGGGACTAGCGATCAAGCAGTACTTC. This rearrangement joins TRBV14 to TRBJ2-7, with 10 bases that match TRBD2. This CDR3 has 17 residues. Germline V lookup: CDR1 SGHDN, CDR2 FVKESK. Trimming at V came to 6 bases and at J to 8 bases, leaving 19 bases not matched to a gene.

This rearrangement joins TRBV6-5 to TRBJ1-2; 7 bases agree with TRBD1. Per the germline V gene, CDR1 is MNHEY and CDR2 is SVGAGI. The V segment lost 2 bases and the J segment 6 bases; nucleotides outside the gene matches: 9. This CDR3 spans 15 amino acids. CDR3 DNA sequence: TGTGCCAGCAGTTACCGTGACAGGGCGATACATGGCTACACCTTC. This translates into CASSYRDRAIHGYTF.

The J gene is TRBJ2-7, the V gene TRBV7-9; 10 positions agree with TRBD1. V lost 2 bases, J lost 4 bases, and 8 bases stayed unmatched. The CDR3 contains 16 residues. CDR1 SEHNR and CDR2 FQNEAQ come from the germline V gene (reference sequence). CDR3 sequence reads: CASSLYGDRGSYEQYF. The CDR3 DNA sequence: TGTGCCAGCAGCTTATATGGGGACAGGGGTTCGTACGAGCAGTACTTC.

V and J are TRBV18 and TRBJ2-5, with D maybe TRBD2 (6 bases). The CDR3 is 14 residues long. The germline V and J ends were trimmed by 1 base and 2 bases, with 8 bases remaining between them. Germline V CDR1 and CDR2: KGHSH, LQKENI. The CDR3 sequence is CASSPRGVQETQYF. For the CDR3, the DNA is TGTGCCAGCTCACCACGGGGGGTTCAAGAGACCCAGTACTTC.

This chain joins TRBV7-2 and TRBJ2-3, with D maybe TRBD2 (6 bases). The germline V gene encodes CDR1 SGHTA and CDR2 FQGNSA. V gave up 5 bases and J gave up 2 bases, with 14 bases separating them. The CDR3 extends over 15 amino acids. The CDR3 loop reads CASSPGDGYTDTQYF. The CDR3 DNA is TGTGCCAGCAGCCCGGGAGATGGATACACAGATACGCAGTATTTT.

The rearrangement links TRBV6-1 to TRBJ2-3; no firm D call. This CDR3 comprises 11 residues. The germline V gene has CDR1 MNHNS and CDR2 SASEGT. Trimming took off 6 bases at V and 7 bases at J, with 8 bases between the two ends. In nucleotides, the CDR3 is TGTGCCAGCAGCCCCCAGTATACGCAGTATTTT. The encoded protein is CASSPQYTQYF.

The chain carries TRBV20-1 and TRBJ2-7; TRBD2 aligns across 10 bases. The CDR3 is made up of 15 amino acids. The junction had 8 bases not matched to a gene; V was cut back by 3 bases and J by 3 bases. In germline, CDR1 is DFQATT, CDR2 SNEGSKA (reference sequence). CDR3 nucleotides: TGCAGTGCTAGTGAACTAGCGGGGAGATACTACGAGCAGTACTTC. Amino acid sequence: CSASELAGRYYEQYF.

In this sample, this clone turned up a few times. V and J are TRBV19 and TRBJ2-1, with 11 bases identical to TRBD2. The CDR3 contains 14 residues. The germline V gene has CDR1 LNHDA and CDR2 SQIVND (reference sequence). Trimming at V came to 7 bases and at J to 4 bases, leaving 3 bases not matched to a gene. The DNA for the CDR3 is TGTGCCAGTACCCTAGCGGGAGGTTACAATGAGCAGTTCTTC. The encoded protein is CASTLAGGYNEQFF.

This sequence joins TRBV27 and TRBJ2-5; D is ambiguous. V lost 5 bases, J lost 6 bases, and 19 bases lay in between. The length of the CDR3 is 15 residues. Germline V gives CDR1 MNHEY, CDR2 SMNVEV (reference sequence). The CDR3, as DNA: TGTGCCAGCAGTGTAGACTCCTTCCGAAGGCAGACCCAGTACTTC. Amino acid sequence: CASSVDSFRRQTQYF.

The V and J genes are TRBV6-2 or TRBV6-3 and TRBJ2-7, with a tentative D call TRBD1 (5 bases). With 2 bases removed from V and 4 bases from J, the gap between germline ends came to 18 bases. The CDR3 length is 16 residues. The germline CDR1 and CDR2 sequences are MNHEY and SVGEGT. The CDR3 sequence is CASSYQRPGMGYEQYF. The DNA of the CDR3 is TGTGCCAGCAGTTACCAGCGACCAGGGATGGGGTACGAGCAGTACTTC.

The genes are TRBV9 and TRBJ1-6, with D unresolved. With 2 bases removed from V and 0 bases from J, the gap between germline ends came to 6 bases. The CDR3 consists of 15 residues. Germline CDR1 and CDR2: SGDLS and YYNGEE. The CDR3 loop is CASSVTSSYNSPLHF. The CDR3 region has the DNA TGTGCCAGCAGCGTCACGAGCTCCTATAATTCACCCCTCCACTTT. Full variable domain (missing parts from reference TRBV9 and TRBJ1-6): DSGVTQTPKHLITATGQRVTLRCSPRSGDLSVYWYQQSLDQGLQFLIQYYNGEERAKGNILERFSAQQFPDLHSELNLSSLELGDSALYFCASSVTSSYNSPLHFGNGTRLTVT.

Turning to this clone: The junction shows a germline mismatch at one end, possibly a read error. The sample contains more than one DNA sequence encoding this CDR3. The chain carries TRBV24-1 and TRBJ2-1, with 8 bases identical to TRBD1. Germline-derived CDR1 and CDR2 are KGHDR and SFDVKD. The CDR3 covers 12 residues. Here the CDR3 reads CATTGDYNEQFF. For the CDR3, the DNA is TGCGCCACGACAGGGGATTACAATGAGCAGTTCTTC.

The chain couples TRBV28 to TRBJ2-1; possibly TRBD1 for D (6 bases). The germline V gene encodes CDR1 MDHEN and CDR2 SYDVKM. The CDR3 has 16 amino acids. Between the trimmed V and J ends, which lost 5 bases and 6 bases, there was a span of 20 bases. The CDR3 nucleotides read TGTGCCAGCAGTGAGGCCGTTACAGGGAGATTCAATGAGCAGTTCTTC. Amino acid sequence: CASSEAVTGRFNEQFF.

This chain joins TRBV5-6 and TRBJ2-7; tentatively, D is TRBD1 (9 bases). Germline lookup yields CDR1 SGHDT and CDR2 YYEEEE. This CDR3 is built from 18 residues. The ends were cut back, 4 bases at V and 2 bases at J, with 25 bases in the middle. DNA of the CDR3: TGTGCCAGCAGCCCCGGGACAGGGACTAGGAGGGGTGCCTACGAGCAGTACTTC. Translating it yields CASSPGTGTRRGAYEQYF. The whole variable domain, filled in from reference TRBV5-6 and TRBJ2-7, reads DAGVTQSPTHLIKTRGQQVTLRCSPKSGHDTVSWYQQALGQGPQFIFQYYEEEERQRGNFPDRFSGHQFPNYSSELNVNALLLGDSALYLCASSPGTGTRRGAYEQYFGPGTRLTVT.

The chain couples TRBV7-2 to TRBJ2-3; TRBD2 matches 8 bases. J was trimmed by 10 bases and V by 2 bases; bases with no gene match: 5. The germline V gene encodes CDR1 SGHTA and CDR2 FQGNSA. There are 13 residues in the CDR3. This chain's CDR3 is CASSLRTSRAQYF. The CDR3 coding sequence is TGTGCCAGCAGCTTACGGACTAGCCGAGCGCAGTATTTT.